The 30 T cell receptor beta chains below all came from one sample that was sequenced in a study of blood T cell repertoires in COVID-19. The assay was immunoSEQ multiplex PCR, and TCRdb's table has in-frame clones only and misses some. The table lists about 160,000 clones, around nine tenths of them singletons. Material for sequencing was peripheral blood. These TCRs come from a woman in her seventies with COVID-19, enrolled during active disease.

The chain recombines TRBV5-4 with TRBJ2-7; possible D gene TRBD1, 6 bases. The ends were cut back, 0 bases at V and 0 bases at J, with 10 bases in the middle. CDR3 length: 15 amino acids. CDR1 is SGHNT, CDR2 YYREEE, per germline (reference sequence). The CDR3 sequence: CASSLEAGASYEQYF. The DNA of the CDR3 is TGTGCCAGCAGCTTGGAGGCAGGGGCCTCCTACGAGCAGTACTTC.

The gene calls are TRBV5-1 and TRBJ2-2, with D unclear. The CDR3 runs 16 residues. V was pared by 0 bases and J by 0 bases, with 9 bases between. Germline CDR1 is SGHRS and CDR2 is YFSETQ. The CDR3 loop is CASSLEQIPNTGELFF. The CDR3 nucleotides are TGCGCCAGCAGCTTGGAACAGATACCGAACACCGGGGAGCTGTTTTTT. The complete variable domain, with remaining parts taken from reference TRBV5-1 and TRBJ2-2, reads KAGVTQTPRYLIKTRGQQVTLSCSPISGHRSVSWYQQTPGQGLQFLFEYFSETQRNKGNFPGRFSGRQFSNSRSEMNVSTLELGDSALYLCASSLEQIPNTGELFFGEGSRLTVL.

V and J are TRBV5-6 and TRBJ1-5, with D possibly matching TRBD1 (5 bases). Trimming took off 3 bases at V and 0 bases at J, with 13 bases between the two ends. Germline loops: CDR1 SGHDT, CDR2 YYEEEE. The CDR3 loop spans 16 amino acids. The DNA for the CDR3 is TGTGCCAGCAGCTCCGGACACGACCTTAGCAATCAGCCCCAGCATTTT. Amino acids: CASSSGHDLSNQPQHF.

The chain uses TRBV9 and TRBJ1-2, with a tentative D call TRBD1 (6 bases). Germline values: CDR1 SGDLS, CDR2 YYNGEE. The V end lost 1 base, the J end lost 2 bases, and 12 bases lay between the germline ends. CDR3 length: 15 amino acids. The CDR3 region is CASSVQGPPNYGYTF. The DNA of the CDR3 is TGTGCCAGCAGCGTACAGGGGCCCCCAAACTATGGCTACACCTTC.

The CDR3 loop reads CASSLMTGGGKNIQYF. The CDR3 DNA sequence: TGTGCCAGCAGCTTGATGACAGGGGGTGGCAAAAACATTCAGTACTTC. The V and J genes are TRBV5-4 and TRBJ2-4, with 9 bases fitting TRBD1. The V gene end was trimmed by 1 base and the J gene end by 3 bases; junction bases not matched to a gene: 5. Germline CDR1 is SGHNT and CDR2 is YYREEE (reference sequence). This CDR3 is 16 amino acids long.

The chain carries TRBV24-1 and TRBJ2-1; 8 positions match TRBD2. Germline values: CDR1 KGHDR, CDR2 SFDVKD. This CDR3 region has 16 residues. V shed 3 bases, J shed 0 bases, and the junction held 3 bases outside the gene matches. For the CDR3, the DNA is TGTGCCACCAGTGATCCAGCGGGGGACTCCTACAATGAGCAGTTCTTC. Its protein product is CATSDPAGDSYNEQFF.

The chain employs TRBV5-1 and TRBJ1-2; 8 bases fit TRBD1. With 0 bases clipped from V and 5 bases from J, the junction kept 9 bases outside the gene matches. Germline CDR1 and CDR2: SGHRS and YFSETQ. CDR3 length: 16 amino acids. This CDR3 reads CASSLGIQGAGYGYTF. The CDR3 bases are TGCGCCAGCAGCTTGGGAATTCAGGGGGCTGGTTATGGCTACACCTTC.

The V gene is TRBV30, the J gene TRBJ1-5, with D unclear. Between the trimmed V and J ends, which lost 1 base and 6 bases, there was a span of 13 bases. Per the germline V gene, CDR1 is GTSNPN and CDR2 is SVGIG (reference sequence). The CDR3 sequence is 14 residues long. CDR3 sequence reads: CAWSAAHILQPQHF. CDR3 coding DNA: TGTGCCTGGAGTGCCGCGCATATACTTCAGCCCCAGCATTTT.

The chain is built from TRBV3-1 (or the pseudogene TRBV3-2) and TRBJ2-3, with D possibly being TRBD2 (6 bases). Trimming removed 4 bases from V and 0 bases from J, with 8 bases in between. The CDR3 runs to 14 residues. Per germline, CDR1 LGHDT and CDR2 YNNKEL (reference sequence). The CDR3 reads CASSLGTSTDTQYF. The DNA of the CDR3 is TGTGCCAGCAGCCTTGGGACTAGCACAGATACGCAGTATTTT.

J is TRBJ1-1 and V is TRBV5-4, with no clear D. The CDR3 consists of 14 residues. Germline CDR1 and CDR2: SGHNT and YYREEE (reference sequence). Deletions cut 4 bases from V and 3 bases from J, with 13 bases between. The CDR3 loop is CASSKGRDDTEAFF. DNA of the CDR3: TGTGCCAGCAGCAAAGGACGGGATGACACTGAAGCTTTCTTT.

The chain employs TRBV5-4 and TRBJ2-7; D is undetermined. The CDR3 has 11 residues. The V end was cut by 0 bases, the J end by 6 bases, with 4 bases between. Germline lookup yields CDR1 SGHNT and CDR2 YYREEE (reference sequence). This chain's CDR3 is CASSLEREQYF. As DNA, the CDR3 is TGTGCCAGCAGCTTGGAGCGCGAGCAGTACTTC.

The gene calls are TRBV29-1 and TRBJ2-2, with 8 bases matching TRBD2. J was trimmed by 1 base and V by 7 bases; bases with no gene match: 5. This CDR3 region has 14 residues. Per germline, CDR1 SQVTM and CDR2 ANQGSEA. In DNA, the CDR3 is TGCAGCGCAGGCCTAGCGGGGAACACCGGGGAGCTGTTTTTT. Protein: CSAGLAGNTGELFF.

V is TRBV3-1 (or the pseudogene TRBV3-2) and J is TRBJ1-2; 9 positions agree with TRBD1. Germline V gene sequence: CDR1 LGHDT, CDR2 YNNKEL (reference sequence). The V segment lost 4 bases and the J segment 2 bases; nucleotides outside the gene matches: 2. CDR3 length: 14 residues. The CDR3 DNA follows: TGTGCCAGCAGCCTAGGACAGGGGAACTATGGCTACACCTTC. It yields the protein CASSLGQGNYGYTF.

This chain joins TRBV6-5 and TRBJ2-5, with D maybe TRBD2 (6 bases). This CDR3 spans 14 amino acids. V dropped 8 bases and J dropped 4 bases, with 17 bases sitting between them. CDR1 and CDR2 from the germline V gene are MNHEY and SVGAGI. CDR3 residues: CASSEYQGGETQYF. The CDR3 DNA reads TGTGCCAGCTCTGAATATCAGGGAGGAGAGACCCAGTACTTC.

With respect to this clone: Its ends do not fully match the called genes, so a read error is possible. The chain links TRBV7-9 to TRBJ2-5, with 7 bases matching TRBD1. The CDR3 runs to 17 residues. Germline values: CDR1 SEHNR, CDR2 FQNEAQ (reference sequence). Written as DNA, the CDR3 is TGTGCCAGCAGCTTAGCAACCGGGACAGCTACCCAACAGACCCAGTACTTC. This gives the protein CASSLATGTATQQTQYF.

The chain carries TRBV7-3 and TRBJ2-2; possibly TRBD2 for D (6 bases). Germline values: CDR1 SGHTA, CDR2 FQGTGA. V lost 5 bases, J lost 3 bases, and 13 bases lay in between. CDR3 length equals 15 residues. CDR3 loop: CASSALGGDTGELFF. DNA of the CDR3: TGTGCCAGCAGCGCCCTGGGGGGAGACACCGGGGAGCTGTTTTTT.

This chain joins TRBV30 and TRBJ2-3; the D is unclear. Germline V gene sequence: CDR1 GTSNPN, CDR2 SVGIG (reference sequence). This CDR3 has 13 amino acids. The germline V and J ends were trimmed by 0 bases and 0 bases, with 4 bases remaining between them. CDR3 residues: CAWSVRSTDTQYF. CDR3 nucleotides: TGTGCCTGGAGTGTGCGGAGCACAGATACGCAGTATTTT.

The J gene is TRBJ1-1, the V gene TRBV30, with D perhaps TRBD1 (5 bases). CDR1 and CDR2 (germline): GTSNPN, SVGIG (reference sequence). The V and J ends lost 6 bases and 1 base respectively, with 15 bases between them. This CDR3 has 14 residues. The CDR3 here is CACIRGVGNTEAFF. The CDR3 DNA sequence: TGTGCCTGTATTAGGGGCGTGGGGAACACTGAAGCTTTCTTT.

The genes are TRBV4-1 and TRBJ1-2, with 7 nucleotides matching TRBD1. The V gene's germline CDR1 is MGHRA and CDR2 YSYEKL. The CDR3 loop spans 16 amino acids. With 4 bases clipped from V and 2 bases from J, the junction kept 10 bases outside the gene matches. DNA of the CDR3: TGCGCCAGCAGCCTAGGGTGGCCGGGACAGAACTATGGCTACACCTTC. As protein: CASSLGWPGQNYGYTF.

The table lists this clone with a count of one. The chain joins TRBV6-2 or TRBV6-3 to TRBJ2-4, with a possible D match to TRBD2 (6 bases). The germline V gene has CDR1 MNHEY and CDR2 SVGEGT. V shed 0 bases and J shed 6 bases, with 18 bases lying between them. There are 17 residues in the CDR3. The CDR3 here is CASSYSISWRVGNIQYF. The CDR3 bases are TGTGCCAGCAGTTACTCGATTTCGTGGAGGGTGGGAAACATTCAGTACTTC.

This chain connects TRBV12-5 to TRBJ2-1; TRBD2 agrees at 7 bases. After removal of 3 bases from V and 7 bases from J, the junction contained 9 bases not matched to a gene. This CDR3 contains 15 residues. Germline lookup yields CDR1 LGHNT and CDR2 FRNRAP. CDR3 in amino acids: CASGFWGGFTNEQFF. In DNA, the CDR3 is TGTGCTAGTGGTTTCTGGGGGGGATTCACGAATGAGCAGTTCTTC.

This sequence joins TRBV6-6 and TRBJ2-7; TRBD2 matches at 9 bases. The germline gives CDR1 MNHNY, CDR2 SVGAGI (reference sequence). The CDR3 is made up of 15 amino acids. Trimming cost V 8 bases and J 5 bases; bases outside gene matches: 13. CDR3 nucleotides: TGTGCCAGCGGTCCTAGGGCTAGCGGGGTTCACGAGCAGTACTTC. Its translation is CASGPRASGVHEQYF.

The chain couples TRBV30 to TRBJ1-3, with D uncertain. The germline V gene has CDR1 GTSNPN and CDR2 SVGIG (reference sequence). The ends were cut back, 5 bases at V and 2 bases at J, with 4 bases in the middle. The CDR3 covers 11 residues. The CDR3 DNA reads as TGTGCCTGGTCTACTGGAAACACCATATATTTT. This codes for CAWSTGNTIYF.

The V gene is TRBV6-5, the J gene TRBJ2-7; possibly TRBD1 for D (6 bases). The CDR3 length is 14 residues. Germline assignment: CDR1 MNHEY and CDR2 SVGAGI. The V end was cut by 5 bases, the J end by 9 bases, with 20 bases between. CDR3 coding DNA: TGTGCCAGCAGTCCTCGACAGGAGTCTTACCGGCAGTACTTC. It yields the protein CASSPRQESYRQYF.

This clone showed up just a few times. J is TRBJ1-1 and V is TRBV4-2, with TRBD1 matching 7 bases. The germline V gene encodes CDR1 LGHNA and CDR2 YNFKEQ. V gave up 3 bases and J gave up 5 bases; unmatched junction bases: 15. The CDR3 runs to 17 residues. This chain's CDR3 is CASSQRTGVQVGTEAFF. In DNA, the CDR3 is TGTGCCAGCAGCCAGAGGACAGGAGTTCAGGTAGGAACTGAAGCTTTCTTT.

The genes are TRBV25-1 and TRBJ2-1, with D tentatively TRBD1 (5 bases). In germline, CDR1 is MGHDK, CDR2 SYGVNS. Trimming cost V 3 bases and J 9 bases, with 12 bases left between them. There are 13 residues in the CDR3. The CDR3 loop reads CASSEVGVAEQFF. In DNA form, the CDR3 reads TGTGCCAGCAGTGAGGTAGGGGTAGCTGAGCAGTTCTTC.

The chain combines TRBV7-7 with TRBJ2-6; no clear D gene. Germline loops: CDR1 SSHAT, CDR2 FNYEAQ (reference sequence). V was clipped by 5 bases and J by 0 bases, with 11 bases between them. The CDR3 contains 16 residues. This CDR3 reads CASSPRADSGANVLTF. The CDR3 nucleotides are TGTGCCAGCAGCCCGCGAGCCGACTCTGGGGCCAACGTCCTGACTTTC.

This chain connects TRBV19 to TRBJ2-7; 10 positions agree with TRBD2. From germline, CDR1 is LNHDA and CDR2 SQIVND (reference sequence). The V segment lost 5 bases and the J segment 4 bases; nucleotides outside the gene matches: 8. This CDR3 contains 15 residues. CDR3 in amino acids: CASSGAGTSVYEQYF. The CDR3 nucleotides are TGTGCCAGTAGTGGGGCCGGGACTAGCGTTTACGAGCAGTACTTC.

This rearrangement joins TRBV18 to TRBJ2-1, with 9 bases that match TRBD1. Trimming took 3 bases from V and 7 from J; bases not matched to a gene: 4. The CDR3 spans 14 residues. Germline CDR1 is KGHSH and CDR2 is LQKENI. CDR3: CASSPPGQGNEQFF. The CDR3 nucleotides are TGTGCCAGCTCACCGCCCGGACAGGGGAATGAGCAGTTCTTC.

The V call is TRBV18, the J call TRBJ1-1; the D gene is possibly TRBD1 (6 bases). Trimming left V 3 bases short and J 1 base short, with 15 bases between. Germline assignment: CDR1 KGHSH and CDR2 LQKENI. The CDR3 has 16 residues. Written as DNA, the CDR3 is TGTGCCAGCTCACCTCGGCGACAGGAGGCGAACACTGAAGCTTTCTTT. This codes for CASSPRRQEANTEAFF.